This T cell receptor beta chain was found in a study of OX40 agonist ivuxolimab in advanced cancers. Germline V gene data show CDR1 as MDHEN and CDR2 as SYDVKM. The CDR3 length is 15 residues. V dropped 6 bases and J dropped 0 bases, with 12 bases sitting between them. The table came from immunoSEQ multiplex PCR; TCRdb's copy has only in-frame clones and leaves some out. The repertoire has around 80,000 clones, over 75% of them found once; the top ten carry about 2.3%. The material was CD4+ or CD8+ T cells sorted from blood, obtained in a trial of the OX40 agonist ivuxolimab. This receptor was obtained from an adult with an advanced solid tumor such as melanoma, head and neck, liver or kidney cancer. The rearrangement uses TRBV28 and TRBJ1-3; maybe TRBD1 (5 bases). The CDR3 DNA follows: TGTGCCAGCAGGGTACGGGGGAACTCTGGAAACACCATATATTTT. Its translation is CASRVRGNSGNTIYF.